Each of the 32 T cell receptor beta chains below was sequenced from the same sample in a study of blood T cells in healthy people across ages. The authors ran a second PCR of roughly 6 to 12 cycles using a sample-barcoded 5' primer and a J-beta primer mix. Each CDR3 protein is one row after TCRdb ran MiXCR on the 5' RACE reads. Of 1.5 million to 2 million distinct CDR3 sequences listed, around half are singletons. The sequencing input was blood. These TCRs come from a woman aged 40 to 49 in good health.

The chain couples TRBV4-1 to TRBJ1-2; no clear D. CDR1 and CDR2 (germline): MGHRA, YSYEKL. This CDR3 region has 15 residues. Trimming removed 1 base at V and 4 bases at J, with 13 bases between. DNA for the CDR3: TGCGCCAGCAGCCAAGCTCAGACGCCTGGCTATGGCTACACCTTC. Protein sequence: CASSQAQTPGYGYTF.

The CDR3 loop reads CASSPASGGARDTQYF. In DNA, the CDR3 is TGTGCCAGCAGTCCTGCTAGCGGGGGGGCAAGGGATACGCAGTATTTT. The J gene is TRBJ2-3, the V gene TRBV12-3 or TRBV12-4, with 12 bases that match TRBD2. This CDR3 spans 16 amino acids. V lost 5 bases, J lost 6 bases, and 9 bases stayed unmatched.

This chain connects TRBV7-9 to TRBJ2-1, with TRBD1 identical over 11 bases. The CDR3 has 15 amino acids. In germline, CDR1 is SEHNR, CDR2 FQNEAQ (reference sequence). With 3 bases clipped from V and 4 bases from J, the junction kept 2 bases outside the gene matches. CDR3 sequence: CASSFRDRGYNEQFF. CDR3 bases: TGTGCCAGCAGCTTTCGGGACAGGGGGTACAATGAGCAGTTCTTC.

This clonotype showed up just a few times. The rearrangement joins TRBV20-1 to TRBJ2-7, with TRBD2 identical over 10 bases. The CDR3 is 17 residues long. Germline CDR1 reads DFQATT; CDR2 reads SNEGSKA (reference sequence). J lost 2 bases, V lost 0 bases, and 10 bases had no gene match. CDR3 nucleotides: TGCAGTGCTAGAGATCTTGGGGCTAGCGGGGGAGCCTACGAGCAGTACTTC. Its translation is CSARDLGASGGAYEQYF.

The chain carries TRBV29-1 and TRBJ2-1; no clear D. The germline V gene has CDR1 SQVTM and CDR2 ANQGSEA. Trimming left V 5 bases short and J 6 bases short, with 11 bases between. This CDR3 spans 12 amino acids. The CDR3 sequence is CSVLGHGNEQFF. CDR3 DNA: TGCAGCGTTCTCGGTCACGGCAATGAGCAGTTCTTC.

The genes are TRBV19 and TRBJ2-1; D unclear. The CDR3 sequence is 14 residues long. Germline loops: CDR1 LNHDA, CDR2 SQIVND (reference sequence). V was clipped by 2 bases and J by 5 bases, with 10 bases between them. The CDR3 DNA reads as TGTGCCAGTAGTATATACTCCGTGAACAATGAGCAGTTCTTC. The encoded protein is CASSIYSVNNEQFF.

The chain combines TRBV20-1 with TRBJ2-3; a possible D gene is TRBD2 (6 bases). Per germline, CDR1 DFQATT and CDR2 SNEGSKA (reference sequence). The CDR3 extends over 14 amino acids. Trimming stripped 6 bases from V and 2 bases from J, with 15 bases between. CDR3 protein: CSAASDILTDTQYF. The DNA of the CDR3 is TGCAGTGCCGCTAGCGACATCCTCACAGATACGCAGTATTTT.

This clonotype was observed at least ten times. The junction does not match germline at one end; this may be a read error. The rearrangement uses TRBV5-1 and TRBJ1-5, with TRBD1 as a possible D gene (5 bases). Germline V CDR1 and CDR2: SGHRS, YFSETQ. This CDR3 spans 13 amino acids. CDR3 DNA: TGTGCCAGCAGCTTAGCGGGGGATCAGCCCCAGCATTTT. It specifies CASSLAGDQPQHF.

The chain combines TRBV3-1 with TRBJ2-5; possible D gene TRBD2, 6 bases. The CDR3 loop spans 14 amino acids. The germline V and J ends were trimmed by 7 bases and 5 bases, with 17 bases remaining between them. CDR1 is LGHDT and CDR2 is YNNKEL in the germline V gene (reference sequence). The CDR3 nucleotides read TGTGCCAGCAAGGACGGAGGGGTATGGGAGACCCAGTACTTC. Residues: CASKDGGVWETQYF.

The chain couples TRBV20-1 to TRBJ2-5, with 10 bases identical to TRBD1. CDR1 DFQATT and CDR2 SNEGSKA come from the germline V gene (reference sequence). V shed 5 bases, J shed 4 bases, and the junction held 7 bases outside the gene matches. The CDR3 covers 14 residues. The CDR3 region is CSAEPGQGRETQYF. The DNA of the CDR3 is TGCAGTGCTGAGCCGGGACAGGGGAGAGAGACCCAGTACTTC.

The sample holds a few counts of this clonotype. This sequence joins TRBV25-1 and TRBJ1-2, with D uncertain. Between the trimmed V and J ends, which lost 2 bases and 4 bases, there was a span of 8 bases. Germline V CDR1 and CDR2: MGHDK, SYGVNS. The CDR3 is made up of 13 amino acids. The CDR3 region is CASSEGLTYGYTF. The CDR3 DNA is TGTGCCAGCAGTGAAGGACTGACCTATGGCTACACCTTC.

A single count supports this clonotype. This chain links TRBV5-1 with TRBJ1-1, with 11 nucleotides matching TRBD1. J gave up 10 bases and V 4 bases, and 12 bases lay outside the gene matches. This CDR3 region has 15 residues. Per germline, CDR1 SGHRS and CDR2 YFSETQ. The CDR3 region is CASSPRTGGISRAFF. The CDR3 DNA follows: TGCGCCAGCAGCCCCCGGACAGGGGGCATTTCGCGAGCTTTCTTT.

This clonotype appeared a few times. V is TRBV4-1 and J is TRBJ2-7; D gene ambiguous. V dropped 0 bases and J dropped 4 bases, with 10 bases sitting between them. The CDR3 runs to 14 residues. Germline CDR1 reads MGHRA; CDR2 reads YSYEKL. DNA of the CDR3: TGCGCCAGCAGCCAAGATGAGGACGGTTACGAGCAGTACTTC. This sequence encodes CASSQDEDGYEQYF.

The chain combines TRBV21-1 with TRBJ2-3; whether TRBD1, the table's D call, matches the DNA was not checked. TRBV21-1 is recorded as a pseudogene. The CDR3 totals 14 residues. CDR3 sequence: CASSKFPSTDTQYF. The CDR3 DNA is TGTGCCAGCAGCAAATTCCCGAGCACAGATACGCAGTATTTT.

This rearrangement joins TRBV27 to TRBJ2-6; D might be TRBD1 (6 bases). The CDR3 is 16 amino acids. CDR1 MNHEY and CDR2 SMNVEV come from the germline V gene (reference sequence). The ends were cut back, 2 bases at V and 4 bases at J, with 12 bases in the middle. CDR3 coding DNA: TGTGCCAGCAGTTTACTGGGGGCGAGGGGGGCCAACGTCCTGACTTTC. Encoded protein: CASSLLGARGANVLTF.

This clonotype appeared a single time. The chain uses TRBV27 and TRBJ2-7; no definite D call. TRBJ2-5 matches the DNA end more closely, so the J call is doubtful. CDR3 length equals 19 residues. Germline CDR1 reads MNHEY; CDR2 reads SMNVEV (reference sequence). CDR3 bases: TGTGCCAGCAGTTTATCGTACTTCGGCAGCCCTTCGATGGAAGAGACCCAGTACTTC. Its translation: CASSLSYFGSPSMEETQYF.

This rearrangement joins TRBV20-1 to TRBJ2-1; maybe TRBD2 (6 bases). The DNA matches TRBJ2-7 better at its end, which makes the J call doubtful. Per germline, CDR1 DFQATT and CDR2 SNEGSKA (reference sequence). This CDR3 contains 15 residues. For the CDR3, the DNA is TGCAGTGCTAGAGGTCCCGGGACCCGGCGGGGAGAGCAGTACTTC. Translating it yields CSARGPGTRRGEQYF.

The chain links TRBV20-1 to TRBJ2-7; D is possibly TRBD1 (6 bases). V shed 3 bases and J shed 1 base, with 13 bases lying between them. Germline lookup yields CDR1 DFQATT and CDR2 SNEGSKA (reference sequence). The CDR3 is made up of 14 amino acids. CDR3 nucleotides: TGCAGTGCTAGGCGGCAGGGGCTTTCCTACGAGCAGTACTTC. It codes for CSARRQGLSYEQYF.

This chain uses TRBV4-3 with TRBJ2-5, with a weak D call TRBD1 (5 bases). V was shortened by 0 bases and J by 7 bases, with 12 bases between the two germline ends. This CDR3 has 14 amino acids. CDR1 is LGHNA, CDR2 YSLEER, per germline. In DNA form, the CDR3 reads TGCGCCAGCAGCCAAGATTACAGGCCAGGGACCCAGTACTTC. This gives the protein CASSQDYRPGTQYF.

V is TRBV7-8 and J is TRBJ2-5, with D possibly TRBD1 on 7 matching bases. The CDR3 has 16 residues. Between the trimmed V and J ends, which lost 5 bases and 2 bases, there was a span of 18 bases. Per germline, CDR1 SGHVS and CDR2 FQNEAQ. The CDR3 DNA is TGTGCCAGCAGCGCTAGACAGGGTGGGGGGCAAGAGACCCAGTACTTC. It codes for CASSARQGGGQETQYF.

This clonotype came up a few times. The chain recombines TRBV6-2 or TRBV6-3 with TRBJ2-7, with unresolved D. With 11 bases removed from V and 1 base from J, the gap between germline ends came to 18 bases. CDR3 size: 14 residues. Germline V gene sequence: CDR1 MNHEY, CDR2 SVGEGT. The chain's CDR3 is CADSTDPYSYEQYF. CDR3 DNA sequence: TGTGCCGACTCAACGGACCCATATTCCTACGAGCAGTACTTC.

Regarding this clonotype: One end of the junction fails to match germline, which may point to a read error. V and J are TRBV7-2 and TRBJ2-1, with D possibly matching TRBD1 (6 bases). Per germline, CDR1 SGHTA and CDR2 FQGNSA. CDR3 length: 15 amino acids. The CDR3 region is CACSPQGGMAYEQFF. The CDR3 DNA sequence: TGTGCCTGCAGCCCACAGGGTGGCATGGCATATGAGCAGTTCTTC.

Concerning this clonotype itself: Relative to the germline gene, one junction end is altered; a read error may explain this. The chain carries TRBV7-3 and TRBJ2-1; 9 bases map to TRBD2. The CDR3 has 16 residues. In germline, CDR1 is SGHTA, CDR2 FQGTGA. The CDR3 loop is CASSISGGPTYNKQFF. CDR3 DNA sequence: TGTGCCAGCAGCATAAGCGGGGGGCCGACTTACAATAAGCAGTTCTTC.

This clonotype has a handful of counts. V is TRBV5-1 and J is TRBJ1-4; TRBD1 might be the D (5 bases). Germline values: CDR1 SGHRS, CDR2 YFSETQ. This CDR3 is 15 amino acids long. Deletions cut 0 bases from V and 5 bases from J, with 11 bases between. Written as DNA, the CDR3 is TGCGCCAGCAGCTTGGGTCGTGGGGCGAATGAAAAACTGTTTTTT. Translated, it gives CASSLGRGANEKLFF.

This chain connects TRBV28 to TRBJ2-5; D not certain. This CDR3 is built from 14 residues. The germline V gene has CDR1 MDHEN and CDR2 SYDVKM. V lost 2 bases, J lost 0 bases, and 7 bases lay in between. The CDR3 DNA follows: TGTGCCAGCAGTTTAGACCCCAACCAAGAGACCCAGTACTTC. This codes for CASSLDPNQETQYF.

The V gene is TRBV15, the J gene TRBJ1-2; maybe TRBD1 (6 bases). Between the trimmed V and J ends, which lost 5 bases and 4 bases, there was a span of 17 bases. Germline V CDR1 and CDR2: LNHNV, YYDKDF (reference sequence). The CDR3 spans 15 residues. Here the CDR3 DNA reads TGTGCCACCAGCGGTAGGACAGCCAAGGGCTATGGCTACACCTTC. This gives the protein CATSGRTAKGYGYTF. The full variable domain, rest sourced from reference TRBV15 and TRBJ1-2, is DAMVIQNPRYQVTQFGKPVTLSCSQTLNHNVMYWYQQKSSQAPKLLFHYYDKDFNNEADTPDNFQSRRPNTSFCFLDIRSPGLGDTAMYLCATSGRTAKGYGYTFGSGTRLTVV.

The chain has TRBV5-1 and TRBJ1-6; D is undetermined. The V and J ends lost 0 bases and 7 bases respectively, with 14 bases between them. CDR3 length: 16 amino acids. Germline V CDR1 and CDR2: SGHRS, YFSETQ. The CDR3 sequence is CASSLGSDFRNSPLHF. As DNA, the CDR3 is TGCGCCAGCAGCTTGGGGTCAGACTTTCGGAATTCACCCCTCCACTTT.

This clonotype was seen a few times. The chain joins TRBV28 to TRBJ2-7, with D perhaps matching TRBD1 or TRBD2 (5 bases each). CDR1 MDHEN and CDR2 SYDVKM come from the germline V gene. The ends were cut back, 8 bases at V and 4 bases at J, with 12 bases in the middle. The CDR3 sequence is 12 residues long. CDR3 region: CASGTFGYEQYF. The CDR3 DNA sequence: TGTGCCAGCGGGACCTTCGGGTACGAGCAGTACTTC.

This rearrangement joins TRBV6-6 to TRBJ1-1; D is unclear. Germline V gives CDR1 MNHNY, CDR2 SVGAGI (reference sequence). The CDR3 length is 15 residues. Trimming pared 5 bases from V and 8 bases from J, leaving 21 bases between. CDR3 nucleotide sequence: TGTGCCAGCAGTATGATAACGTCAGCAGCGGTAGAAGCTTTCTTT. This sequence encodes CASSMITSAAVEAFF.

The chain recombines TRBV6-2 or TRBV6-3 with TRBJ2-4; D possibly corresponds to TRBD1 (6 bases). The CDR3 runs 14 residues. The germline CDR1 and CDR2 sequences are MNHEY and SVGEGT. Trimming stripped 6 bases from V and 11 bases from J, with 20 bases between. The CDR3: CASRNQLPGAVQYF. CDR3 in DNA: TGTGCCAGCAGGAATCAACTCCCAGGGGCGGTTCAGTACTTC.

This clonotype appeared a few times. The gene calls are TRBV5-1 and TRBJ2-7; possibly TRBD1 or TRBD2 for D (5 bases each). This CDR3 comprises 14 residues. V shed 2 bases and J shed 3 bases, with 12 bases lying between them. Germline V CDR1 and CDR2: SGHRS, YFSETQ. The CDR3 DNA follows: TGCGCCAGCAGCTTCTTGGGACGGGACTACGAGCAGTACTTC. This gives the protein CASSFLGRDYEQYF.

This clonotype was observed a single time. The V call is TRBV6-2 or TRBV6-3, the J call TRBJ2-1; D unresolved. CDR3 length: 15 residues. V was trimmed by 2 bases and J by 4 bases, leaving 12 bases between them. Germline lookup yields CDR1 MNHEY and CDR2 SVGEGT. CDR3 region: CASSYGPLPYNEQFF. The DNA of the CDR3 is TGTGCCAGCAGTTACGGGCCACTCCCGTACAATGAGCAGTTCTTC.